The sequence of this T cell receptor (beta chain) was determined in a study of blood T cell repertoires in COVID-19 (dated by TCRdb to the early 2020s). In the study overall: Samples covering the acute and convalescent phases of COVID-19 were provided by collaborators in the United States, Italy and Spain. The material from the prospective study consisted of cDNA or gDNA derived from T cells, B-cell-depleted T cells, or PBMCs. Subjects who had been exposed to COVID-19, were actively infected with it, or had recovered from it provided the deeply sampled blood TCRbeta repertoires that made up the dataset. The repertoires were made available in a free public database intended to serve as a resource for research on the immune response to SARS-CoV-2. The samples were drawn from the first 160 participants of the ongoing ImmuneRACE study and from 1,200 or so subjects provided by 6 global collaborators. The sample metadata nearly always contained a de-identified subject ID, COVID-19 status, age in years and sex. HLA class I and class II types, where available, came from metadata supplied by the sample provider rather than from assay-based typing.

What the authors observed across the whole study: How much clinical and demographic metadata was included differed by source and by participant, and the metadata was provided uncurated.

TCRbeta CDR3 regions were amplified from genomic DNA using the immunoSEQ Assay, a bias-controlled multiplex PCR. In the source study's methods: The number of nucleated cells in each sample was estimated from the amplification of reference gene primers within the assay. Sequence reads were collapsed and filtered to measure the absolute abundance of every unique TCRbeta CDR3 rearrangement. For each sample, productive Simpson clonality was calculated by taking the square root of Simpson's diversity index across productive rearrangements. The immuneACCESS repertoire file appears here via TCRdb, limited to in-frame rearrangements. These files lack a portion of the clones; in checked studies, under half of the deficit traces to unresolved V genes, and the cause of the others is not known. V and J calls and clone size come straight from that table; D and trimming were deduced from the DNA. The sample yields under 250,000 clones; 88% were counted once. In total, the top ten clones hold more than 1.2% of the sample.

Notes on this clone: The antigen it binds to is not known. Qualities for individual bases were not recorded, and no much larger clone is one base off.

The collaborating institutions used their own protocols to collect whole blood in K2EDTA tubes. Collaborator samples were shipped for TCRbeta analysis as frozen whole blood, isolated PBMCs, or DNA extracted from either sample type. Source material: peripheral blood. The receptor comes from a man aged 80 or over with acute or convalescent COVID-19.

The sequenced DNA is TGTGCCAGTAGGGACAGTTCGGCCGGCACTGAAGCTTTCTTT. This gives the protein CASRDSSAGTEAFF. Rearrangement joined TRBV19 to TRBJ1-1; a weak D assignment points to TRBD1 (6 bases agree). Counted from cysteine to phenylalanine, this CDR3 has 14 amino acids. Here the CDR3 DNA is all that survives: 42 bases in frame from base 1. The germline V gene (reference sequence) yields LNHDA for CDR1 and SQIVND for CDR2. V lost 6 bases and J lost 4 bases; the stretch between them is 15 bases long.